A selection of T cell receptor beta chains follows, all from one sample in a study of blood T cell repertoires in COVID-19. Only in-frame clones appear in the TCRdb table, and some are missing; sequencing was by immunoSEQ multiplex PCR. The sample yields more than 70,000 clones, just over 90% seen once. Source material: peripheral blood. The source of these receptors is a woman aged 45 to 65 in a cohort sampled during active COVID-19. CDR3s include the opening cysteine and the closing phenylalanine or tryptophan. Each record gives: clone size, V gene, J gene, CDR3 length, D gene, CDR3 DNA, CDR3 protein. A D gene is named only where the DNA matches it firmly. Expanded clones get a size class; other rows say once, few or many, or leave the size out.

clone size: once
V gene: TRBV5-1
J gene: TRBJ2-1
CDR3 length: 12
D gene: TRBD2
CDR3 DNA: TGCGCCAGCAGCTCGGGGGGGGCCGAGCAGTTCTTC
CDR3 protein: CASSSGGAEQFF

clone size: NA
V gene: TRBV27
J gene: TRBJ2-1
CDR3 length: 15
D gene: NA
CDR3 DNA: TGTGCCAGCAGTTCCCGGCGGGGGCGAAGGAATGAGCAGTTCTTC
CDR3 protein: CASSSRRGRRNEQFF

clone size: NA
V gene: TRBV13
J gene: TRBJ2-2
CDR3 length: 18
D gene: NA
CDR3 DNA: TGTGCCAGCAGCTTAGCAGGGTATAGGGCAACGAACACCGGGGAGCTGTTTTTT
CDR3 protein: CASSLAGYRATNTGELFF

clone size: NA
V gene: TRBV4-2
J gene: TRBJ2-3
CDR3 length: 18
D gene: NA
CDR3 DNA: TGTGCCAGCAGCCAAGATGGATCGGCGGGGGCCAACACAGATACGCAGTATTTT
CDR3 protein: CASSQDGSAGANTDTQYF

clone size: NA
V gene: TRBV3-1/TRBV3-2
J gene: TRBJ2-5
CDR3 length: 16
D gene: TRBD2
CDR3 DNA: TGTGCCAGCAGCCAAGATGGGGGGGGTAATCAAGAGACCCAGTACTTC
CDR3 protein: CASSQDGGGNQETQYF

clone size: once
V gene: TRBV7-2
J gene: TRBJ2-5
CDR3 length: 13
D gene: NA
CDR3 DNA: TGTGCCAGCAGCTTAGTTTATGCGGAGACCCAGTACTTC
CDR3 protein: CASSLVYAETQYF

clone size: NA
V gene: TRBV18
J gene: TRBJ2-1
CDR3 length: 13
D gene: TRBD1
CDR3 DNA: TGTGCCAGCTCACCTGGAGAGGGACAGGGCTTACTCTTC
CDR3 protein: CASSPGEGQGLLF

clone size: NA
V gene: TRBV29-1
J gene: TRBJ2-7
CDR3 length: 11
D gene: TRBD1
CDR3 DNA: TGCAGCGTGGTCGGGACAGGGGAACAGTACTTC
CDR3 protein: CSVVGTGEQYF

clone size: NA
V gene: TRBV4-1
J gene: TRBJ1-4
CDR3 length: 15
D gene: TRBD1
CDR3 DNA: TGCGCCAGCAGCCTTACAGGGGGAGGTGGTGAAAAACTGTTTTTT
CDR3 protein: CASSLTGGGGEKLFF

clone size: NA
V gene: TRBV5-1
J gene: TRBJ2-3
CDR3 length: 14
D gene: NA
CDR3 DNA: TGCGCCAGCAGCCCCGGACAGGAGGGGGATACGCAGTATTTT
CDR3 protein: CASSPGQEGDTQYF

clone size: NA
V gene: TRBV5-6
J gene: TRBJ2-5
CDR3 length: 17
D gene: TRBD2
CDR3 DNA: TGTGCCAGCAGCTTCCGCGGGGGACTAGCGGGGGGAGAGACCCAGTACTTC
CDR3 protein: CASSFRGGLAGGETQYF

clone size: NA
V gene: TRBV6-4
J gene: TRBJ2-1
CDR3 length: 14
D gene: TRBD1
CDR3 DNA: TGTGCCAGCGGGACGACAGGGGTACTAGATGAGCAGTTCTTC
CDR3 protein: CASGTTGVLDEQFF

clone size: NA
V gene: TRBV29-1
J gene: TRBJ2-1
CDR3 length: 14
D gene: TRBD1
CDR3 DNA: TGCAGCGTGGACAGACAGGGGGCCTACAATGAGCAGTTCTTC
CDR3 protein: CSVDRQGAYNEQFF

clone size: NA
V gene: TRBV5-1
J gene: TRBJ2-3
CDR3 length: 16
D gene: TRBD2
CDR3 DNA: TGCGCCAGCAGCCCCGGACTAGCGGCGAACACAGATACGCAGTATTTT
CDR3 protein: CASSPGLAANTDTQYF

clone size: NA
V gene: TRBV28
J gene: TRBJ2-1
CDR3 length: 13
D gene: NA
CDR3 DNA: TGTGCCAGCTTCCAAAAGGGGGACAATGAGCAGTTCTTC
CDR3 protein: CASFQKGDNEQFF

clone size: once
V gene: TRBV21-1
J gene: TRBJ1-6
CDR3 length: 18
D gene: NA
CDR3 DNA: TGTGCCAGCAGCAAAGATCAAGGCGGCGCAAAAAATAATTCACCCCTCCACTTT
CDR3 protein: CASSKDQGGAKNNSPLHF

clone size: NA
V gene: TRBV4-2
J gene: TRBJ2-3
CDR3 length: 15
D gene: NA
CDR3 DNA: TGTGCCAGCAGCCAAGGGTCAGTTGTCACAGATACGCAGTATTTT
CDR3 protein: CASSQGSVVTDTQYF